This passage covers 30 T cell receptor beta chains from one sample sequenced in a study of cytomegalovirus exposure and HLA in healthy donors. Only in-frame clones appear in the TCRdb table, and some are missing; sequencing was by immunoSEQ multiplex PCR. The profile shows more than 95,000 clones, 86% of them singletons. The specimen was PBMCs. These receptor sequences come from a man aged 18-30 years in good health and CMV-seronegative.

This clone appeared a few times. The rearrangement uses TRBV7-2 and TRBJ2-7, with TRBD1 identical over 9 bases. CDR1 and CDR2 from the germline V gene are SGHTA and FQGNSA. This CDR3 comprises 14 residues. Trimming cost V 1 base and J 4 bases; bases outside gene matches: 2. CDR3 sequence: CASSLGTGEYEQYF. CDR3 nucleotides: TGTGCCAGCAGCTTAGGGACAGGGGAGTACGAGCAGTACTTC. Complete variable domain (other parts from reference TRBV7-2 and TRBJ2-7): GAGVSQSPSNKVTEKGKDVELRCDPISGHTALYWYRQSLGQGLEFLIYFQGNSAPDKSGLPSDRFSAERTGGSVSTLTIQRTQQEDSAVYLCASSLGTGEYEQYFGPGTRLTVT.

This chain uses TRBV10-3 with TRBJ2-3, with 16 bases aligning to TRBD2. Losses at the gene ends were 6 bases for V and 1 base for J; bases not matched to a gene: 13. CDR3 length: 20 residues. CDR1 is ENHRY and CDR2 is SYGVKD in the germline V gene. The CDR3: CAISHGTSGGERVGTDTQYF. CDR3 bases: TGTGCCATCAGCCATGGGACTAGCGGGGGGGAAAGGGTGGGCACAGATACGCAGTATTTT.

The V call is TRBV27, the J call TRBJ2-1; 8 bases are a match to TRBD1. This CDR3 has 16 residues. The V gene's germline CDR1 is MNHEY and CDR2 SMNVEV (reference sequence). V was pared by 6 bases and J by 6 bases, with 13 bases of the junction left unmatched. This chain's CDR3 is CASRGWTGSVGNEQFF. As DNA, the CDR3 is TGTGCCAGCAGAGGATGGACAGGGAGTGTGGGCAATGAGCAGTTCTTC.

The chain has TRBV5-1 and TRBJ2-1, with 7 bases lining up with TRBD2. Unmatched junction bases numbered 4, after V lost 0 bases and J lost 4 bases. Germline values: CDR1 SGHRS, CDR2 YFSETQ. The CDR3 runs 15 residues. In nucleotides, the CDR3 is TGCGCCAGCAGCTTGGCCGGGGGGACGTACAATGAGCAGTTCTTC. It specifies CASSLAGGTYNEQFF. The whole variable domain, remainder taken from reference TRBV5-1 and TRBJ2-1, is KAGVTQTPRYLIKTRGQQVTLSCSPISGHRSVSWYQQTPGQGLQFLFEYFSETQRNKGNFPGRFSGRQFSNSRSEMNVSTLELGDSALYLCASSLAGGTYNEQFFGPGTRLTVL.

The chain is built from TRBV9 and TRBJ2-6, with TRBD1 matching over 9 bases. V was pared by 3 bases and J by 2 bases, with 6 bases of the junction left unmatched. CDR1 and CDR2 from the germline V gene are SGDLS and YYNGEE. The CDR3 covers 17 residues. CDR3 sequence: CASSALTGGTGANVLTF. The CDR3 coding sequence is TGTGCCAGCAGCGCCCTAACAGGGGGCACTGGGGCCAACGTCCTGACTTTC.

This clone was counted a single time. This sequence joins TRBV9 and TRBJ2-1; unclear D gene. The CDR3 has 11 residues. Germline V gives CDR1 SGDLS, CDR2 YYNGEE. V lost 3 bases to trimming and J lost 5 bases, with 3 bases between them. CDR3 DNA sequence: TGTGCCAGCAGCGCCAACAATGAGCAGTTCTTC. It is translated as CASSANNEQFF.

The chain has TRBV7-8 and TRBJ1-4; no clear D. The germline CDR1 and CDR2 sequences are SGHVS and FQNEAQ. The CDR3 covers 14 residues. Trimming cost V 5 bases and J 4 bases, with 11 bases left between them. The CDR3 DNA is TGTGCCAGCAGCCCCTTAGACATTAATGAAAAACTGTTTTTT. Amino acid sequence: CASSPLDINEKLFF.

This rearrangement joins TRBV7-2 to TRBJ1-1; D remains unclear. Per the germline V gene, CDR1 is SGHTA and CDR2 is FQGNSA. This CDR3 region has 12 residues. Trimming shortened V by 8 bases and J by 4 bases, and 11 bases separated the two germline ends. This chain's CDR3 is CASAPLVTEAFF. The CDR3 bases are TGTGCCAGCGCGCCCTTGGTCACTGAAGCTTTCTTT.

CDR3 protein: CASSPSGREAYEQYF. CDR3 nucleotides: TGTGCCAGCAGCCCGTCTGGCAGGGAAGCCTACGAGCAGTACTTC. The J gene is TRBJ2-7, the V gene TRBV25-1; D possibly corresponds to TRBD1 (5 bases). V lost 6 bases and J lost 2, with 17 bases in between. The germline V gene encodes CDR1 MGHDK and CDR2 SYGVNS. The CDR3 has 15 amino acids.

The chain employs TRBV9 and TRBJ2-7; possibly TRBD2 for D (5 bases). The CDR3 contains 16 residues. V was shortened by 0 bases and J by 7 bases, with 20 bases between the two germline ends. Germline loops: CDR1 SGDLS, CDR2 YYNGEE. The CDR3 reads CASSVVSSVTSGEQYF. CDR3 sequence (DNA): TGTGCCAGCAGCGTAGTGAGTAGCGTCACTTCGGGGGAGCAGTACTTC.

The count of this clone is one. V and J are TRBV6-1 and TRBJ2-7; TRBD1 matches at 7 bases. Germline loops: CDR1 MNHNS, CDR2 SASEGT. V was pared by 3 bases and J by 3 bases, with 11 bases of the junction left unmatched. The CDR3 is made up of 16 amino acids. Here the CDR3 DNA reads TGTGCCAGCAGTGATCTTACAGGGGAAGTCTGCTACGAGCAGTACTTC. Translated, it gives CASSDLTGEVCYEQYF.

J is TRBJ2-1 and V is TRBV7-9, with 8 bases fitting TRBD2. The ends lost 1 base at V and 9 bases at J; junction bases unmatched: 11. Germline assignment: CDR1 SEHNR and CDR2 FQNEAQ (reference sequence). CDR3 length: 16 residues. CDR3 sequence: CASSLVMGTRAREQFF. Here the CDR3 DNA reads TGTGCCAGCAGCTTAGTGATGGGGACTAGAGCCCGTGAGCAGTTCTTC.

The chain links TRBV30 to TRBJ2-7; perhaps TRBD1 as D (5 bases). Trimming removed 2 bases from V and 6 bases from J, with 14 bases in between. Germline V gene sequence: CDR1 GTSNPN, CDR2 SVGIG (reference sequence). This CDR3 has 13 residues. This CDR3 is CAWSLEGVGEQYF. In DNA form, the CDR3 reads TGTGCCTGGAGTCTCGAAGGGGTTGGCGAGCAGTACTTC.

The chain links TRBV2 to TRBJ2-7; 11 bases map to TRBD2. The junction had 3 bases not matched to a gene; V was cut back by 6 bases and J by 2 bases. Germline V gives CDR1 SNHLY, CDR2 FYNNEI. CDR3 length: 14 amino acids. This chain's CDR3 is CASRGTSGTYEQYF. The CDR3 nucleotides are TGTGCCAGCAGGGGGACTAGCGGCACCTACGAGCAGTACTTC.

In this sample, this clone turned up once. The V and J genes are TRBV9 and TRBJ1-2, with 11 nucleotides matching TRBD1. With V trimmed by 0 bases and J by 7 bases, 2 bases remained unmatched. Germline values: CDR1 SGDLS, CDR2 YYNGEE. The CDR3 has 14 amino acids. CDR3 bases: TGTGCCAGCAGCGTAGGGACAGGGGGCTTTGGCTACACCTTC. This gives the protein CASSVGTGGFGYTF.

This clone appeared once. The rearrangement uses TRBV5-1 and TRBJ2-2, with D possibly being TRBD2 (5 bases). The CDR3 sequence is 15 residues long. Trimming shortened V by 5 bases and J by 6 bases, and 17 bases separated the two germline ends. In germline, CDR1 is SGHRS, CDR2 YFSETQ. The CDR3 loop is CASRTGSTNAGELFF. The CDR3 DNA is TGCGCCAGCAGAACGGGGTCCACAAACGCCGGGGAGCTGTTTTTT.

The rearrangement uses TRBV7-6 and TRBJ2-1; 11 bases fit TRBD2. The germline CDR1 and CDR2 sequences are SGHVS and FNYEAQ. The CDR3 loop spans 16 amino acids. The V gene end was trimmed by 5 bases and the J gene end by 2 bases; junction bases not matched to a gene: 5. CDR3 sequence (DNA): TGTGCCAGCAGCCCTCGGACTAGCGGGCCCTACAATGAGCAGTTCTTC. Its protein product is CASSPRTSGPYNEQFF.

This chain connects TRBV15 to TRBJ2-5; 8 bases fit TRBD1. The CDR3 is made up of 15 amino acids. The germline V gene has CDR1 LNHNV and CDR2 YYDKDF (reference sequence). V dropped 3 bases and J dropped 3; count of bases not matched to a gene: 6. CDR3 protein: CATSRDRARKETQYF. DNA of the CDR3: TGTGCCACCAGCAGGGACAGGGCGAGGAAAGAGACCCAGTACTTC.

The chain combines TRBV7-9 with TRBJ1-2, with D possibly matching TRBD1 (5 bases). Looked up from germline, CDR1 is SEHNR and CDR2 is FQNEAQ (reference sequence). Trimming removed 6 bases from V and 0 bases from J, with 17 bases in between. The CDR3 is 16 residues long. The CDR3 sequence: CASSKSESGPNYGYTF. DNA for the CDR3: TGTGCCAGCAGTAAGAGCGAGTCAGGGCCTAACTATGGCTACACCTTC.

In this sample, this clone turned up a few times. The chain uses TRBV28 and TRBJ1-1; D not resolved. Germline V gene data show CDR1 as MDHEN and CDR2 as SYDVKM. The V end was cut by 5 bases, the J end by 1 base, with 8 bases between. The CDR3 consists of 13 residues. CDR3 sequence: CASSAPGNTEAFF. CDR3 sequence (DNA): TGTGCCAGCAGTGCCCCAGGGAACACTGAAGCTTTCTTT. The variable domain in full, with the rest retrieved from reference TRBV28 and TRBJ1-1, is DVKVTQSSRYLVKRTGEKVFLECVQDMDHENMFWYRQDPGLGLRLIYFSYDVKMKEKGDIPEGYSVSREKKERFSLILESASTNQTSMYLCASSAPGNTEAFFGQGTRLTVV.

The CDR3 bases are TGTGCCAGCAGCCCCCCGGGGACAGGGTGGACCGGGGAGCTGTTTTTT. Its translation: CASSPPGTGWTGELFF. The V call is TRBV27, the J call TRBJ2-2, with 9 bases aligning to TRBD1. The CDR3 is 16 amino acids. V shed 6 bases, J shed 5 bases, and the junction held 10 bases outside the gene matches. Germline V gives CDR1 MNHEY, CDR2 SMNVEV (reference sequence).

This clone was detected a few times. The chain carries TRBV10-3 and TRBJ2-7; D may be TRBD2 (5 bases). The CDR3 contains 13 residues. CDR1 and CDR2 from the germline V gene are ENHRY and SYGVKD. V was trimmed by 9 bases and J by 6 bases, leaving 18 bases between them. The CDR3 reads CAIGPQRMGEQYF. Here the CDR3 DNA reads TGTGCCATAGGCCCACAGCGGATGGGCGAGCAGTACTTC.

The CDR3 DNA reads TGTGCCAGCAGTTACTTCAGTTCACACACTGAAGCTTTCTTT. The encoded protein is CASSYFSSHTEAFF. The rearrangement links TRBV6-5 to TRBJ1-1; D uncertain. Trimming took 1 base from V and 3 from J, leaving 9 bases between them. The CDR3 contains 14 residues. Germline CDR1 and CDR2: MNHEY and SVGAGI.

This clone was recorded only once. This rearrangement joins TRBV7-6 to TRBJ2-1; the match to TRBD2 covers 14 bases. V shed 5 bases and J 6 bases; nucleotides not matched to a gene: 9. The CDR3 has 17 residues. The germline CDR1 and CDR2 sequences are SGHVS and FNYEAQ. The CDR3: CASSQGLAGVRGNEQFF. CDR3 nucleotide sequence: TGTGCCAGCAGCCAGGGACTAGCGGGAGTCAGGGGCAATGAGCAGTTCTTC.

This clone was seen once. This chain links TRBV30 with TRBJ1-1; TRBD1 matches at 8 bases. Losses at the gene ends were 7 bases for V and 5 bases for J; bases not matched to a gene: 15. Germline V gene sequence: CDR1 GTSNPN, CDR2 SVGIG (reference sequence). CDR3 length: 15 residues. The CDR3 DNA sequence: TGTGCCTTTGACAGGGGAGAGTCTGCAGGGACTGAAGCTTTCTTT. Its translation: CAFDRGESAGTEAFF.

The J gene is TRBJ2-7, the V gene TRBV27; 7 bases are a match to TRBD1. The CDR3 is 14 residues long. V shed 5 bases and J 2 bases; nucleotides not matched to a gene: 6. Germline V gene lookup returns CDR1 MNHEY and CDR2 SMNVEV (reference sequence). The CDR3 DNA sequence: TGTGCCAGCAGTCCCCGGACAGGTCCCTACGAGCAGTACTTC. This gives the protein CASSPRTGPYEQYF.

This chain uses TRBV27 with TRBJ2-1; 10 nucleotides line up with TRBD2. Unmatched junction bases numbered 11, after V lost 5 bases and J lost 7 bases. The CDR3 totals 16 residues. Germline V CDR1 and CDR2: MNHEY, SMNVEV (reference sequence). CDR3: CASSPRAGGGWNEQFF. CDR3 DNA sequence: TGTGCCAGCAGTCCGAGAGCGGGAGGGGGCTGGAATGAGCAGTTCTTC.

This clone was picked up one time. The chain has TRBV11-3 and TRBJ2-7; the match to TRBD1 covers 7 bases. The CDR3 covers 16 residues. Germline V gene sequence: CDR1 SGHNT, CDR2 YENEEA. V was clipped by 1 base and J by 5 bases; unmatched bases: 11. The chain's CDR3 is CASSLAGTGDLDEQYF. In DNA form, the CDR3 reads TGTGCCAGCAGCTTAGCTGGCACAGGGGATTTGGACGAGCAGTACTTC.

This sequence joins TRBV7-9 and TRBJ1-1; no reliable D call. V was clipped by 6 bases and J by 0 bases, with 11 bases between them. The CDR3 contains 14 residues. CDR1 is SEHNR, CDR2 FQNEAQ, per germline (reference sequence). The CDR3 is CASRGVRMNTEAFF. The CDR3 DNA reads TGTGCCAGCAGGGGAGTTCGCATGAACACTGAAGCTTTCTTT.

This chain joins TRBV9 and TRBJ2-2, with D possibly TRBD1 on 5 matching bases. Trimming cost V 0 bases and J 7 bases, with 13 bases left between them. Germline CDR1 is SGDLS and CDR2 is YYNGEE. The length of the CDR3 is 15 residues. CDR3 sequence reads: CASSVGSQGIGELFF. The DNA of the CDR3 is TGTGCCAGCAGCGTAGGGAGTCAGGGCATCGGGGAGCTGTTTTTT.